This T cell receptor (beta chain) was sequenced for a study of T cell repertoires in cytomegalovirus infection. Study-level information: Well-studied HLA-B-restricted CMV epitopes were used in the study alongside recently identified HLA-C-restricted ones. From public TCR beta signatures came an indication of both CMV infection and matching HLA type.

TCRdb used MiXCR to reprocess the reads, holding one entry per CDR3 protein. The sample lists approximately 770,000 distinct CDR3 sequences, just under 30% occurring once. This clonotype showed up just a few times. What it binds is not known. The V and J ends lost 1 base and 7 bases respectively, with 14 bases between them. CDR3 length equals 16 residues. Germline-derived CDR1 and CDR2 are LGHNA and YNFKEQ. Findings and limits, study-wide: Dominating the ex vivo response were HLA-C-restricted CMV-specific TCR beta clonotypes. Of the TCR beta families, the public ones yielded a cumulative frequency that identified carriers of CMV plus the relevant HLA.

J is TRBJ1-6 and V is TRBV4-2; D possibly corresponds to TRBD1 (5 bases). Sequenced material: cultured CD8+ T cells from PBMCs, taken from culture after CMV antigen stimulation. This TCR was recovered from a human donor in good health (CMV status not recorded). Some clones in this sample may be carry-over from other donors' samples. CDR3 amino acids: CASSQGIQAANSPLHF. CDR3 nucleotides: TGTGCCAGCAGCCAAGGGATACAGGCTGCCAATTCACCCCTCCACTTT.